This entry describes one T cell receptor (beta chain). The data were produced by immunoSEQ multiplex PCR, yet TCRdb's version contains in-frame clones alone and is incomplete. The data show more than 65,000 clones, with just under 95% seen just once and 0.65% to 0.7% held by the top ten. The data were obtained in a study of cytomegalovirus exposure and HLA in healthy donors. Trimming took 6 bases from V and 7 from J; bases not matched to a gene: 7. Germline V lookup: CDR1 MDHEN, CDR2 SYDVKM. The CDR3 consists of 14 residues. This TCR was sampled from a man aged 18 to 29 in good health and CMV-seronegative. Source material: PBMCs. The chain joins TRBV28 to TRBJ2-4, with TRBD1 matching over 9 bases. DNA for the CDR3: TGTGCCAGCAGCCGGACAGGGGTAGAGAACATTCAGTACTTC. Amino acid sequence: CASSRTGVENIQYF.